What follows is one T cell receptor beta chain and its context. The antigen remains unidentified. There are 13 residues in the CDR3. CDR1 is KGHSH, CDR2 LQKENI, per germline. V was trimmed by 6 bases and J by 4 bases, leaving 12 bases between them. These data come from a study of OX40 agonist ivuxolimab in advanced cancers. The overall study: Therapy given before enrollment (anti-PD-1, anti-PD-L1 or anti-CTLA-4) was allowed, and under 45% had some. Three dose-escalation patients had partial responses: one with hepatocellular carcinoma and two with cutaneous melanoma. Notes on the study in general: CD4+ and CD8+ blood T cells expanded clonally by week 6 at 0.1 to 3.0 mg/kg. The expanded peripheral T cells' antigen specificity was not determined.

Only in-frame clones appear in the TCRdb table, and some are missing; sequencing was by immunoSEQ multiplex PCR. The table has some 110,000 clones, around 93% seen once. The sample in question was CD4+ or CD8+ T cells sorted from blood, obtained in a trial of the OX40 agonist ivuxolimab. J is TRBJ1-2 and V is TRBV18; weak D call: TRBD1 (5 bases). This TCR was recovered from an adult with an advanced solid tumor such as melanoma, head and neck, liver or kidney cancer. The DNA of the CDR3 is TGTGCCAGCTCCCAGGGCAAGTTCTATGGCTACACCTTC. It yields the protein CASSQGKFYGYTF.